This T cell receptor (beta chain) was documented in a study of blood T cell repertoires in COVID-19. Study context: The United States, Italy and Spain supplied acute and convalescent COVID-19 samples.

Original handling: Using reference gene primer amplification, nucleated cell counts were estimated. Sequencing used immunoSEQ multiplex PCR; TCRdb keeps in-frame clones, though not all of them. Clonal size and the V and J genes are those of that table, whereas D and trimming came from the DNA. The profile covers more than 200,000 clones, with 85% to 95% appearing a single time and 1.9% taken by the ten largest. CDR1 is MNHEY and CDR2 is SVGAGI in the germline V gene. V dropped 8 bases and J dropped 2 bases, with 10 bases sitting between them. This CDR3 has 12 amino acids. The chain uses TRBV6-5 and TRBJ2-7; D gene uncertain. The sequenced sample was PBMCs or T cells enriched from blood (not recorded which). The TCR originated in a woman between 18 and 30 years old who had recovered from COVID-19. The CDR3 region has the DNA TGTGCCAGCTCAGACTTGCCCTACGAGCAGTACTTC. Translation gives CASSDLPYEQYF.